Reported below is one T cell receptor beta chain. The data derive from a study of cytomegalovirus exposure and HLA in healthy donors. Primers for the PCR totalled 60 Vbeta and 13 Jbeta. Measured with immunoSEQ multiplex PCR; TCRdb has only the in-frame clones, and not every one. The repertoire holds around 150,000 clones, with about 85% as singletons. CDR1 is SGHTA and CDR2 is FQGTGA in the germline V gene. The CDR3 consists of 13 residues. V lost 0 bases, J lost 9 bases, and 6 bases lay in between. This receptor was taken from a boy aged 2-15 years in good health and CMV-seronegative. The V gene is TRBV7-3, the J gene TRBJ1-6; possible D gene TRBD1, 6 bases. Sequencing input: PBMCs. CDR3 sequence reads: CASSLTGGSPLHF. CDR3 sequence (DNA): TGTGCCAGCAGCTTAACAGGGGGTTCACCCCTCCACTTT.